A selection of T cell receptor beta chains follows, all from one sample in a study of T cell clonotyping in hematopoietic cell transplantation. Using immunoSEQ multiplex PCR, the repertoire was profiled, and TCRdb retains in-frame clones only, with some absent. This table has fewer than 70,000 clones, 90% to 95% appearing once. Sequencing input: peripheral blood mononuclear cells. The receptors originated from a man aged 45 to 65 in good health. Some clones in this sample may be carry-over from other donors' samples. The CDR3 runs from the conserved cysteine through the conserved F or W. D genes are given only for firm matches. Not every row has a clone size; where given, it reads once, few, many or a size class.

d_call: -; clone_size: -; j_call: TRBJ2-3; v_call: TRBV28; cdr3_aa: CASSFGQLDTQYF; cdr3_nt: TGTGCCAGCAGTTTTGGGCAGCTAGATACGCAGTATTTT
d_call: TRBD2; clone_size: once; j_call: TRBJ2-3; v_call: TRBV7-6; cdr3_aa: CASSPGGGTQYF; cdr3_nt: TGTGCCAGCAGCCCCGGGGGGGGTACGCAGTATTTT
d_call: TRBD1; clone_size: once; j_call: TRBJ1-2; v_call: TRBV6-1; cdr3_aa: CASSSGGQGNYGYTF; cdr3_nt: TGTGCCAGCAGTTCAGGGGGACAGGGAAACTATGGCTACACCTTC
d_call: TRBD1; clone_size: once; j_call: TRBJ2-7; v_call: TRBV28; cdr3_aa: CARGTDREKREQYF; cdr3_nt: TGTGCCAGGGGGACGGACAGGGAGAAACGCGAGCAGTACTTC
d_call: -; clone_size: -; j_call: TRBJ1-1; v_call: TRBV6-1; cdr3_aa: CASSELGTNTEAFF; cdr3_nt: TGTGCCAGCAGTGAATTAGGCACGAACACTGAAGCTTTCTTT
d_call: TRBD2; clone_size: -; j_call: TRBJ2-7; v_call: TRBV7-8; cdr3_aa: CASSLKTSGRADEQYF; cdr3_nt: TGTGCCAGCAGCCTTAAAACTAGCGGGAGGGCCGACGAGCAGTACTTC
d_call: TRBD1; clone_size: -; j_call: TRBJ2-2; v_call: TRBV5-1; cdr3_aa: CASRAGQGINGELFF; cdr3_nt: TGCGCCAGCCGGGCAGGACAGGGGATTAACGGGGAGCTGTTTTTT
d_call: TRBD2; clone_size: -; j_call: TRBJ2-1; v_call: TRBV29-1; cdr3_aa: CSVAGTSGRSYNEQFF; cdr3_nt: TGCAGCGTTGCCGGGACTAGCGGGAGATCCTACAATGAGCAGTTCTTC
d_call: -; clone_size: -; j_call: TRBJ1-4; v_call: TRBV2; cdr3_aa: CASSERGEKLFF; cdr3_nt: TGTGCCAGCAGTGAACGTGGGGAAAAACTGTTTTTT
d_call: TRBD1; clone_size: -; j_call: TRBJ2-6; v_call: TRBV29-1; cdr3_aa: CSVEARPDRGSGANVLTF; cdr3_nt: TGCAGCGTTGAAGCACGCCCGGACAGGGGTTCCGGGGCCAACGTCCTGACTTTC
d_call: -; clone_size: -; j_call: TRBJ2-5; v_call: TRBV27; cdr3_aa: CASSLEGQETQYF; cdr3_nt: TGTGCCAGCAGTTTGGAAGGCCAAGAGACCCAGTACTTC
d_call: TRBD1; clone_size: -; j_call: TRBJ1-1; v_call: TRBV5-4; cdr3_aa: CASSLGGQGAGTEAFF; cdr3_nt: TGTGCCAGCAGCTTGGGAGGACAGGGGGCTGGCACTGAAGCTTTCTTT
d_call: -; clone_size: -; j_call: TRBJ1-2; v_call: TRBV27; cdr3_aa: CASSVDRANYGYTF; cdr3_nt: TGTGCCAGCAGTGTCGACAGAGCTAACTATGGCTACACCTTC
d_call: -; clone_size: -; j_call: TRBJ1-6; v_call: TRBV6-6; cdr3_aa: CASSYRREGSPLHF; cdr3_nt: TGTGCCAGCAGTTATAGGAGGGAAGGGTCACCCCTCCACTTT
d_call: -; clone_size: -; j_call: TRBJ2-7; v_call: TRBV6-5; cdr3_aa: CASRGRGASSYEQYF; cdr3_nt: TGTGCCAGCAGGGGAAGGGGCGCAAGCTCCTACGAGCAGTACTTC
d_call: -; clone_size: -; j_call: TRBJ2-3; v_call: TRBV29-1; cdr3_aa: CSGGDSADTQYF; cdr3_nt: TGCAGCGGTGGGGATTCAGCAGATACGCAGTATTTT
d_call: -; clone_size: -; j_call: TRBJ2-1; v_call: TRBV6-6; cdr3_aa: CASSRQFTAVEQFF; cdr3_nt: TGTGCCAGCAGCCGACAATTTACCGCCGTGGAGCAGTTCTTC
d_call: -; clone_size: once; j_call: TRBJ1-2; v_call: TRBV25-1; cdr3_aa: CASSDQGPIDGYTF; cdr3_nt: TGTGCCAGCAGTGATCAGGGGCCCATCGATGGCTACACCTTC
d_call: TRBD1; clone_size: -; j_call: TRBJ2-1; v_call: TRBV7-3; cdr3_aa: CASSVTGLTYNEQFF; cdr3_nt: TGTGCCAGCAGCGTGACAGGGCTAACCTACAATGAGCAGTTCTTC
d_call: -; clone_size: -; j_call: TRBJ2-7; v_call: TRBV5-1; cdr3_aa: CASTFSSAGTTVTYEQYF; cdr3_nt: TGCGCCAGCACCTTTTCGTCCGCCGGGACAACAGTCACCTACGAGCAGTACTTC
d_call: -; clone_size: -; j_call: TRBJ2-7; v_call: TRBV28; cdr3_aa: CASRAGTYNYEQYF; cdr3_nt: TGTGCCAGCAGGGCCGGGACTTACAATTACGAGCAGTACTTC
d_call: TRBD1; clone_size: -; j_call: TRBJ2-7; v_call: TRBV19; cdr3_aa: CASSPQSGQGGDEQYF; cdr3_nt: TGTGCCAGTAGTCCACAATCGGGACAGGGAGGCGACGAGCAGTACTTC
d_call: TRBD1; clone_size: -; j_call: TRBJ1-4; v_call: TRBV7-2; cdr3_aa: CASSLAQGGFGKLFF; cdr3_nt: TGTGCCAGCAGCTTAGCGCAGGGGGGGTTCGGAAAACTGTTTTTT
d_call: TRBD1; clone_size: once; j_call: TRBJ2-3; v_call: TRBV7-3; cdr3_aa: CASSLGQVTDTQYF; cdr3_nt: TGTGCCAGCAGCCTGGGACAGGTGACAGATACGCAGTATTTT
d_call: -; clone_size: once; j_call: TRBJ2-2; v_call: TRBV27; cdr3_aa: CASSLRPGSMNTGELFF; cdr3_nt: TGTGCCAGCAGTTTAAGGCCCGGGAGTATGAACACCGGGGAGCTGTTTTTT
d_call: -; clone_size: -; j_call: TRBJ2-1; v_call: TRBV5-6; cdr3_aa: CASSLEYGGSSYNEQFF; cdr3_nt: TGTGCCAGCAGCTTGGAGTATGGGGGGAGCTCCTACAATGAGCAGTTCTTC
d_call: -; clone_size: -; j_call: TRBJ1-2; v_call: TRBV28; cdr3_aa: CASSDRGAIRGYTF; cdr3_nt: TGTGCCAGCAGTGACAGAGGGGCGATCAGGGGCTACACCTTC
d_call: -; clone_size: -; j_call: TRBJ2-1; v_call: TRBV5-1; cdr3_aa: CASSLWTAGNEQFF; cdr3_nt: TGCGCCAGCAGCTTGTGGACAGCAGGCAATGAGCAGTTCTTC
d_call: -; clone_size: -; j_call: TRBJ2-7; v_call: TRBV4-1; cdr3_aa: CASSQDRIGSYEQYF; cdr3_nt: TGCGCCAGCAGCCAAGATCGAATCGGCTCCTACGAGCAGTACTTC
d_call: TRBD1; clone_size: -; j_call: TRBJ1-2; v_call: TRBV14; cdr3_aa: CASSQDRYSYTF; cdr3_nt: TGTGCCAGCAGCCAGGACAGGTACAGCTACACCTTC
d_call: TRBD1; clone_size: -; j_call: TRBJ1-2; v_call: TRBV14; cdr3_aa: CASSLGQGRTPAGYTF; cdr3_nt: TGTGCCAGCAGCCTGGGACAGGGGAGGACCCCCGCTGGCTACACCTTC
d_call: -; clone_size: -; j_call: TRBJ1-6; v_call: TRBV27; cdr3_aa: CASSSVGVTGLNSPLHF; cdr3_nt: TGTGCCAGCAGTTCGGTTGGAGTAACGGGACTTAATTCACCCCTCCACTTT
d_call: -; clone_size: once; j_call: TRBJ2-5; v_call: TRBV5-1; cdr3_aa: CASSLEAPGSQETQYF; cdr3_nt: TGCGCCAGCAGCTTGGAGGCCCCGGGGTCCCAAGAGACCCAGTACTTC
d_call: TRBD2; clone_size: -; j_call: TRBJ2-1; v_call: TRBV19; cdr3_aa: CASRITSGSQNEQFF; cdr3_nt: TGTGCCAGTAGGATAACTAGCGGGAGTCAAAATGAGCAGTTCTTC
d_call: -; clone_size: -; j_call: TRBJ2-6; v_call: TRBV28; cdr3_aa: CASSGISMWASSGANVLTF; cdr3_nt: TGTGCCAGCAGCGGAATCTCCATGTGGGCCTCCTCTGGGGCCAACGTCCTGACTTTC
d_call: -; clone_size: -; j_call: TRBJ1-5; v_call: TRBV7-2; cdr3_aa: CASSLGAIPFQPQHF; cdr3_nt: TGTGCCAGCAGCCTCGGTGCGATCCCTTTTCAGCCCCAGCATTTT
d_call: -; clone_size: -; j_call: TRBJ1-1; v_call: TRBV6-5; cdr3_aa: CASSFSGGIEAFF; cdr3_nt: TGTGCCAGCAGCTTCAGTGGGGGGATTGAAGCTTTCTTT
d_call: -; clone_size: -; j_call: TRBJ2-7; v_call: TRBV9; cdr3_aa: CASSVEGGTTYEQYF; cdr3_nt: TGTGCCAGCAGCGTAGAGGGGGGGACCACCTACGAGCAGTACTTC
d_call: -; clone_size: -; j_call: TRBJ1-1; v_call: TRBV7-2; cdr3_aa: CASSLRQVQTEAFF; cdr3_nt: TGTGCCAGCAGCCTCAGACAGGTACAAACTGAAGCTTTCTTT
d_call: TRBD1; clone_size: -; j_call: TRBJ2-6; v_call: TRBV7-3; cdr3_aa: CASSPGQGAGANVLTF; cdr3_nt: TGTGCCAGCAGCCCCGGACAGGGTGCTGGGGCCAACGTCCTGACTTTC
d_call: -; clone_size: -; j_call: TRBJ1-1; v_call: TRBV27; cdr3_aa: CASSFRGNTEAFF; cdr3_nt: TGTGCCAGCAGTTTTAGGGGGAACACTGAAGCTTTCTTT
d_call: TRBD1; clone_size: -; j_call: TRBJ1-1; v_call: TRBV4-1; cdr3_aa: CASSVRQGGTEAFF; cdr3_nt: TGCGCCAGCAGCGTCCGACAGGGTGGAACTGAAGCTTTCTTT
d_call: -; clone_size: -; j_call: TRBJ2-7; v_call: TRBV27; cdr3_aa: CASSLKQLSYEQYF; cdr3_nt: TGTGCCAGCAGTTTAAAACAGCTCTCCTACGAGCAGTACTTC
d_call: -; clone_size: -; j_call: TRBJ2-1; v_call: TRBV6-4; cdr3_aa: CASSPGQHYNEQFF; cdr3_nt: TGTGCCAGCAGCCCGGGACAACATTACAATGAGCAGTTCTTC
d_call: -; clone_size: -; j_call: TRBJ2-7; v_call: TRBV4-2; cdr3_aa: CASSQVRQIPTYEQYF; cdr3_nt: TGTGCCAGCAGCCAAGTAAGACAGATTCCCACCTACGAGCAGTACTTC
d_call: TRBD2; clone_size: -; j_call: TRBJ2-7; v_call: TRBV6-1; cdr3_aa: CASSGTSVPYEQYF; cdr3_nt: TGTGCCAGCTCCGGGACTAGCGTTCCCTACGAGCAGTACTTC
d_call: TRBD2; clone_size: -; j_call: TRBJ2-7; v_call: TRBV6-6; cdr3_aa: CASTLTSGAYEQYF; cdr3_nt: TGTGCCAGCACCCTGACTAGCGGAGCCTACGAGCAGTACTTC
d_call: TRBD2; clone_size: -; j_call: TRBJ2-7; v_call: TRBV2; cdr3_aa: CASTPGRAGLEQYF; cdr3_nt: TGTGCCAGCACCCCAGGGAGGGCCGGGCTCGAGCAGTACTTC
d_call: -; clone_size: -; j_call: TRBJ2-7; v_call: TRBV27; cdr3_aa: CASTSATAAYEQYF; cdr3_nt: TGTGCCAGCACCAGTGCGACAGCCGCTTACGAGCAGTACTTC
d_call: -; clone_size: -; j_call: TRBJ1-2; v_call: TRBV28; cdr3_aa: CASIAVKTTSRGPNYGYTF; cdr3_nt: TGTGCCAGCATAGCGGTTAAAACTACGTCCAGGGGACCTAACTATGGCTACACCTTC
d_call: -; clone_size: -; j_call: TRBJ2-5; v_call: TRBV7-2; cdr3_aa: CASSLGRTPAPQETQYF; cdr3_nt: TGTGCCAGCAGCTTAGGGAGGACTCCCGCCCCCCAAGAGACCCAGTACTTC
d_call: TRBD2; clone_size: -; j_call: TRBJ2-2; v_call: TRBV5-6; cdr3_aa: CASSLSGGQGTGELFF; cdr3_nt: TGTGCCAGCAGCCTCAGCGGGGGGCAGGGCACCGGGGAGCTGTTTTTT
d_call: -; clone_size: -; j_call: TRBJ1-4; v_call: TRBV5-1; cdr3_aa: CASSLVSPTTNEKLFF; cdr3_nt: TGCGCCAGCAGCTTGGTTTCACCGACAACTAATGAAAAACTGTTTTTT
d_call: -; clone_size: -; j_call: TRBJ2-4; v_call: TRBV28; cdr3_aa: CASSPPGLGNIQYF; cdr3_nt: TGTGCCAGCAGTCCTCCCGGGTTGGGAAACATTCAGTACTTC
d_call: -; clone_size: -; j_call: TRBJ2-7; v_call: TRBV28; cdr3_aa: CASSLNPVYEQYF; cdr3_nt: TGTGCCAGCAGTTTAAACCCTGTTTACGAGCAGTACTTC